The present entry profiles one T cell receptor beta chain with its context. Its antigen remains unknown. The CDR3 totals 12 residues. Trimming left V 4 bases short and J 6 bases short, with 13 bases between. Per the germline V gene, CDR1 is GTSNPN and CDR2 is SVGIG (reference sequence). This record belongs to a study of OX40 agonist ivuxolimab in advanced cancers. Whole-study findings and limits: Low clonal expansion, among the lowest seen, marked partial responders at 0.1-3.0 mg/kg.

Profiled with immunoSEQ multiplex PCR; TCRdb holds only in-frame clones, not every one. The sample lists 39,000 or so clones, approximately 90% occurring once. Sequenced material: CD4+ or CD8+ T cells sorted from blood, taken in a trial of the OX40 agonist ivuxolimab. This clonotype was obtained from an adult with an advanced solid tumor such as melanoma, head and neck, liver or kidney cancer. The chain combines TRBV30 with TRBJ2-7; TRBD2 is a possible D gene (6 bases). The CDR3 bases are TGTGCCTGGACCCTGGGCGGGACCGAGCAGTACTTC. Residues: CAWTLGGTEQYF.